A selection of T cell receptor beta chains follows, all from one sample in a study of blood T cell repertoires in COVID-19. Profiled with immunoSEQ multiplex PCR; TCRdb holds only in-frame clones, not every one. Among some 21,000 clones listed, 93% were seen once. Sequencing was performed on peripheral blood. The receptors originated from a woman between 45 and 60 years old with active COVID-19. Both conserved end residues are trimmed from each CDR3.

>TRBV6-5|TRBJ2-7
ASRQDRALGEQY
>TRBV2|TRBJ2-7
ASSESSRDRGLEQY
>TRBV12-3/TRBV12-4|TRBJ2-3
ASSRGPTDTQY
>TRBV7-6|TRBJ2-7
ASIKLGTASYEQY
>TRBV5-1|TRBJ1-1
ASKDSGITEAF
>TRBV24-1|TRBJ2-3
APRDREFSDTQY
>TRBV5-4|TRBJ2-3
ASSLVASGDNTDTQY
>TRBV5-1|TRBJ2-7
ASSLEIDSSYEQY
>TRBV30|TRBJ1-2
AWSSGENDGYT
>TRBV7-7|TRBJ2-3
ASSLGTSGRTDTQY
>TRBV13|TRBJ1-3
ASSLGGSGNTIY
>TRBV18|TRBJ2-3
ASSPQGARTDTQY
>TRBV19|TRBJ2-7
ASASGTTKTHEQY
>TRBV30|TRBJ2-2
AWGLPGELF
>TRBV27|TRBJ2-7
ASSKQGDSYEQY
>TRBV29-1|TRBJ2-1
SVDRSGLRGEQF
>TRBV24-1|TRBJ1-5
ATSDYNGNQPQH
>TRBV11-3|TRBJ2-7
ASSLDFGGRGEQY
>TRBV30|TRBJ1-1
AWHRDYGTEAF
>TRBV5-1|TRBJ1-1
ASSLDWNTEAF
>TRBV19|TRBJ1-4
ASNRGPNEKLF
>TRBV19|TRBJ1-5
ASNPGQLLYSNQPQH
>TRBV3-1/TRBV3-2|TRBJ2-7
ASSQAEGRSYEQY
>TRBV7-2|TRBJ1-2
ASSQGHRMNYGYT
>TRBV5-1|TRBJ2-1
ASRRDSHEQF
>TRBV19|TRBJ2-1
ASSIEGQGRRRNEQF
>TRBV5-1|TRBJ2-1
ASSFGTGGINEQF
>TRBV5-8|TRBJ1-2
ASSPGGSIYGYT
>TRBV10-1|TRBJ2-7
ASSVSQGYYEQY
>TRBV20-1|TRBJ1-2
SARLYGYT
>TRBV6-5|TRBJ2-6
ASSYGGTGANVLT
>TRBV23-1|TRBJ1-1
ASTLLSTGAMNTEAF
>TRBV2|TRBJ1-5
ASSELGFGRGKSNQPQH
>TRBV5-6|TRBJ2-1
ASSSDPGQAYNEQF
>TRBV11-3|TRBJ2-1
ASSLERGGEQF
>TRBV6-1|TRBJ1-1
ASSEALYRGDTEAF
>TRBV27|TRBJ1-2
ASATGGRGYT
>TRBV19|TRBJ1-2
ASSMLWQPGYGYT
>TRBV4-1|TRBJ1-4
ASSPPGQTNEKLF
>TRBV7-9|TRBJ1-3
ASSLAGGDGNTIY
>TRBV15|TRBJ2-4
ATSRPGLSNIQY
>TRBV5-1|TRBJ1-1
ASSLQGLGEAF
>TRBV28|TRBJ1-1
ASSPLSLEAF